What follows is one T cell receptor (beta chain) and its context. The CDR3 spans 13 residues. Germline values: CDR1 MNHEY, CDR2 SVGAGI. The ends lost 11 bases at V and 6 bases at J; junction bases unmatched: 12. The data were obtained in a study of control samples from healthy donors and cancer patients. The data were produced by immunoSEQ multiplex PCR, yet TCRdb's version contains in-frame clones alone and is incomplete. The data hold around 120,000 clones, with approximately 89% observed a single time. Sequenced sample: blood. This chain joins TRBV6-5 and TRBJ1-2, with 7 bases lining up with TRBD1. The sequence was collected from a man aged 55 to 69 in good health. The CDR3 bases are TGTGCCGCAGCTAGGGGGCTGGAGGATGGCTACACCTTC. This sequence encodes CAAARGLEDGYTF.